This T cell receptor (beta chain) stems from a study of cytomegalovirus exposure and HLA in healthy donors. Study overall: A preliminary data release comprised 91 million or so unique TCRs obtained from HLA-typed donors.

With 5 bases clipped from V and 6 bases from J, the junction kept 3 bases outside the gene matches. The CDR3 covers 12 residues. Germline V gives CDR1 SGHTA, CDR2 FQGNSA. Vbeta (60) and Jbeta (13) primers were used in the PCR. Repertoires were generated with immunoSEQ multiplex PCR, while TCRdb's copy carries only in-frame clones and drops some. The sample shows 120,000 to 150,000 clones, 75% to 90% of them seen only once. Study-wide points: Per a later analysis, approximately 16,000 TCR beta sequences showed association with HLA alleles at 0.05 false discovery rate. Later, an analysis showed that TCR beta chains associated with HLA were more clonally expanded than others that were equally common.

This clone was found once. Its antigen is still unknown. The sample was PBMCs. The chain combines TRBV7-2 with TRBJ2-7, with TRBD1 matching 8 bases. The sequence came from a young woman in good health and CMV-seronegative. CDR3 coding DNA: TGTGCCAGCAGCCTCGACAGGGGCGAGCAGTACTTC. Translated: CASSLDRGEQYF.